Listed below are T cell receptor beta chains from one sample, sequenced in a study of blood T cells in healthy people across ages. MiXCR, applied by TCRdb to the 5' RACE reads, yields one record per CDR3 protein. The sample shows roughly 1,100,000 distinct CDR3 sequences, about 25% of them seen only once. The data were also submitted as part of a second study, on T cells of mothers and their children.

The sequencing sample was made of blood. These receptors all stem from a girl aged 2-15 years in good health. Each CDR3 is given with its conserved first and last residue. Each record gives: CDR3 length, V gene, D gene, J gene, CDR3 protein. D genes are given only for firm matches.

CDR3 length: 14
V gene: TRBV15
D gene: -
J gene: TRBJ2-7
CDR3 protein: CATSRGGTIYEQYF

CDR3 length: 16
V gene: TRBV7-8
D gene: -
J gene: -
CDR3 protein: CASSPWDGSVMGEQYF

CDR3 length: 16
V gene: TRBV10-3
D gene: TRBD2
J gene: TRBJ2-5
CDR3 protein: CATGTSGGLVQETQYF

CDR3 length: 12
V gene: TRBV2
D gene: -
J gene: TRBJ2-7
CDR3 protein: CASGRRALEQYF

CDR3 length: 13
V gene: TRBV29-1
D gene: -
J gene: TRBJ1-2
CDR3 protein: CSARFWGNYGYTF

CDR3 length: 18
V gene: TRBV2
D gene: TRBD1
J gene: TRBJ1-2
CDR3 protein: CASSDLFPRWGDSDGYTF

CDR3 length: 13
V gene: TRBV29-1
D gene: TRBD1
J gene: TRBJ1-1
CDR3 protein: CSVPGGPDTEAFF

CDR3 length: 15
V gene: TRBV7-9
D gene: -
J gene: TRBJ1-4
CDR3 protein: CASSLVPGSDEKLFF

CDR3 length: 15
V gene: TRBV6-1
D gene: TRBD2
J gene: TRBJ2-3
CDR3 protein: CASAGDGAGTDTQYF

CDR3 length: 13
V gene: TRBV27
D gene: -
J gene: TRBJ2-7
CDR3 protein: CASSFGAENEQYF

CDR3 length: 15
V gene: TRBV9
D gene: TRBD2
J gene: TRBJ2-3
CDR3 protein: CASSDRLAGDDTQYF